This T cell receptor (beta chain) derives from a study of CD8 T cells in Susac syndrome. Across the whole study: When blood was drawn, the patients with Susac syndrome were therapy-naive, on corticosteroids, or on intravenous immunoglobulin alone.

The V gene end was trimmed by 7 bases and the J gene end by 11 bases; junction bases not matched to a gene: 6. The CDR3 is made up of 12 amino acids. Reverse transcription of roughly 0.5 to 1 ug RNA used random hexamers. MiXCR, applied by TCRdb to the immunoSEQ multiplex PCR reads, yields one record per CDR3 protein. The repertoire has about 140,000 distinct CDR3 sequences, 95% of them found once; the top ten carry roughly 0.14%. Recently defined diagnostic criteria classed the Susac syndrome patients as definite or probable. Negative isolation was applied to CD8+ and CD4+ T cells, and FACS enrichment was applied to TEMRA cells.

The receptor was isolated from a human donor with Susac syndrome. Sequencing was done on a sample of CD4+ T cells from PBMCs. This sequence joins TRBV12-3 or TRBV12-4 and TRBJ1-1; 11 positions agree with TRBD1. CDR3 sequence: CASTRTGGNAFF. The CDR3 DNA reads TGTGCCAGCACCAGGACAGGGGGCAATGCTTTCTTT.